Each of the 14 T cell receptor beta chains below was sequenced from the same sample in a study of T cell changes during pregnancy in multiple sclerosis. Using immunoSEQ multiplex PCR, the repertoire was profiled, and TCRdb retains in-frame clones only, with some absent. The sample lists 10,000 to 15,000 clones; 70% to 90% were seen once. This sample comprised CD8+ T cells from peripheral blood mononuclear cells, obtained in the second trimester of pregnancy. The source of these receptors is a female donor in good health, enrolled as a control in a pregnancy study.

The gene calls are TRBV7-9 and TRBJ2-2, with TRBD1 identical over 7 bases. Germline V gene lookup returns CDR1 SEHNR and CDR2 FQNEAQ (reference sequence). The CDR3 extends over 15 amino acids. The trim removed 6 bases at V and 1 base at J, leaving 5 bases unmatched. CDR3 region: CASSPTGMNTGELFF. The CDR3 DNA follows: TGTGCCAGCAGTCCGACAGGGATGAACACCGGGGAGCTGTTTTTT.

The V and J genes are TRBV10-2 and TRBJ2-5, with TRBD2 matching 7 bases. The CDR3 length is 15 residues. After removal of 3 bases from V and 3 bases from J, the junction contained 7 bases not matched to a gene. Germline CDR1 is WSHSY and CDR2 is SAAADI. DNA for the CDR3: TGCGCCAGCAGTGATGGTAGCGGGCCTAAAGAGACCCAGTACTTC. Translation gives CASSDGSGPKETQYF.

The chain carries TRBV2 and TRBJ2-7, with TRBD1 as a possible D gene (6 bases). V was clipped by 6 bases and J by 4 bases, with 10 bases between them. The CDR3 is made up of 12 amino acids. Germline CDR1 is SNHLY and CDR2 is FYNNEI. CDR3 in DNA: TGTGCCAGCAGACCAGGGGAGTACGAGCAGTACTTC. Translation gives CASRPGEYEQYF.

The chain recombines TRBV19 with TRBJ2-2; no reliable D call. Germline-derived CDR1 and CDR2 are LNHDA and SQIVND (reference sequence). V was clipped by 2 bases and J by 8 bases, with 3 bases between them. The CDR3 covers 11 residues. For the CDR3, the DNA is TGTGCCAGTAGTATACTAGGGGAGCTGTTTTTT. This encodes CASSILGELFF.

The gene calls are TRBV6-6 and TRBJ1-4, with D possibly matching TRBD1 (5 bases). Germline V gives CDR1 MNHNY, CDR2 SVGAGI (reference sequence). The germline V and J ends were trimmed by 8 bases and 10 bases, with 20 bases remaining between them. This CDR3 has 14 residues. Here the CDR3 reads CASASGEWEGKLFF. DNA of the CDR3: TGTGCCAGCGCCTCGGGGGAGTGGGAGGGAAAACTGTTTTTT.

The rearrangement joins TRBV7-9 to TRBJ2-1, with TRBD1 matching 8 bases. V lost 1 base to trimming and J lost 4 bases; unmatched junction nucleotides: 9. Germline CDR1 and CDR2: SEHNR and FQNEAQ (reference sequence). The CDR3 runs 17 residues. CDR3 protein: CASSLGGPTGEYNEQFF. Here the CDR3 DNA reads TGTGCCAGCAGCTTAGGCGGGCCGACAGGGGAATACAATGAGCAGTTCTTC.

The table lists this clone with a few counts. The chain links TRBV6-4 to TRBJ2-1, with TRBD1 matching 7 bases. Germline V gene lookup returns CDR1 MRHNA and CDR2 SNTAGT. This CDR3 comprises 15 residues. The junction had 10 bases not matched to a gene; V was cut back by 8 bases and J by 3 bases. The CDR3 here is CASSSGDSVYNEQFF. The CDR3 DNA sequence: TGTGCCAGCTCTAGTGGGGACAGTGTCTACAATGAGCAGTTCTTC.

This rearrangement joins TRBV5-1 to TRBJ2-5, with TRBD2 as a possible D gene (6 bases). V lost 5 bases and J 2 bases, leaving 7 bases between the germline ends. CDR1 and CDR2 (germline): SGHRS, YFSETQ. The CDR3 spans 12 residues. The CDR3 sequence: CASRGGQETQYF. The CDR3 DNA sequence: TGCGCCAGCAGGGGGGGTCAAGAGACCCAGTACTTC.

The J gene is TRBJ1-3, the V gene TRBV9, with TRBD1 matching over 7 bases. This CDR3 spans 17 amino acids. The J segment lost 6 bases and the V segment lost 0 bases, leaving 12 bases of the junction unmatched. CDR1 is SGDLS and CDR2 is YYNGEE in the germline V gene. CDR3 nucleotide sequence: TGTGCCAGCAGCGTAGGAAGGCGACAGGGTTTGCAAAACACCATATATTTT. Its protein is CASSVGRRQGLQNTIYF.

This chain connects TRBV27 to TRBJ1-5; no clear D. Looked up from germline, CDR1 is MNHEY and CDR2 is SMNVEV (reference sequence). The CDR3 runs 15 residues. Deletions cut 2 bases from V and 0 bases from J, with 8 bases between. The CDR3 reads CASSLVGYSNQPQHF. The CDR3 DNA reads TGTGCCAGCAGTTTAGTGGGCTATAGCAATCAGCCCCAGCATTTT.

V and J are TRBV7-8 and TRBJ2-7; 11 bases are a match to TRBD1. There are 17 residues in the CDR3. With 1 base clipped from V and 0 bases from J, the junction kept 5 bases outside the gene matches. The germline V gene has CDR1 SGHVS and CDR2 FQNEAQ. This CDR3 reads CASSLGTGGPSSYEQYF. In DNA, the CDR3 is TGTGCCAGCAGCTTAGGGACAGGGGGCCCTAGCTCCTACGAGCAGTACTTC.

Comment on this clone: The same CDR3 also results from other DNA sequences found in this sample. The chain is built from TRBV10-3 and TRBJ1-1; D call uncertain. The germline V and J ends were trimmed by 8 bases and 3 bases, with 16 bases remaining between them. The CDR3 runs to 14 residues. Looked up from germline, CDR1 is ENHRY and CDR2 is SYGVKD. The CDR3 reads CAIRKSSGYTEAFF. DNA for the CDR3: TGTGCCATCCGGAAGTCGTCGGGATACACTGAAGCTTTCTTT.

This clone was seen just once. The chain links TRBV13 to TRBJ2-3; a possible D gene is TRBD2 (6 bases). Trimming removed 2 bases at V and 4 bases at J, with 19 bases between. CDR1 is PRHDT, CDR2 FYEKMQ, per germline (reference sequence). This CDR3 contains 17 residues. The CDR3 region is CASSLKMGRGGPDTQYF. In DNA, the CDR3 is TGTGCCAGCAGCTTAAAGATGGGGCGGGGAGGACCAGATACGCAGTATTTT.

CDR3 DNA sequence: TGTGCCATCAGTGAAAGGGCAGCGGGAGGCGGTCACCCCACAGATACGCAGTATTTT. It translates to CAISERAAGGGHPTDTQYF. The chain links TRBV10-3 to TRBJ2-3; 9 positions match TRBD2. V was pared by 3 bases and J by 2 bases, with 15 bases of the junction left unmatched. CDR3 length: 19 amino acids. CDR1 ENHRY and CDR2 SYGVKD come from the germline V gene.